This T cell receptor (beta chain) was profiled in a study of cytomegalovirus exposure and HLA in healthy donors. Note on this clone: Its target is not known.

Study outcomes and limitations: Cytomegalovirus status, reportedly, was diagnosed with high specificity and sensitivity by the classifier. A later analysis reportedly found fewer N-insertions in an Asian-associated ancestry cluster than the roughly 670-donor mean.

CDR1 and CDR2 from the germline V gene are SNHLY and FYNNEI. V trimming: 3 bases; J trimming: 4 bases; junction bases outside the gene matches: 5. The CDR3 is made up of 14 amino acids. Primers included in the PCR were 60 Vbeta and 13 Jbeta primers. Produced via immunoSEQ multiplex PCR; TCRdb's table is partial and in-frame only. This repertoire shows 200,000 to 250,000 clones, about 74% found once; its top ten account for around 15%. The sequencing input was PBMCs. The chain employs TRBV2 and TRBJ1-1, with TRBD1 matching over 7 bases. This receptor was taken from a man between 40 and 49 years old in good health and CMV-seronegative. The CDR3 region is CASSDQGGGTEAFF. Here the CDR3 DNA reads TGTGCCAGCAGTGATCAGGGGGGCGGCACTGAAGCTTTCTTT.